The present entry profiles one TCR beta chain with its context. Sequencing was performed with immunoSEQ multiplex PCR; in TCRdb, only in-frame clones are kept and a portion is missing. The sample records roughly 130,000 clones, approximately 90% being singletons. This CDR3 is 14 amino acids long. The ends were cut back, 0 bases at V and 8 bases at J, with 10 bases in the middle. CDR1 is LGHNA, CDR2 YNFKEQ, per germline. These data are taken from a study of T cell responses to AZD1222 COVID-19 vaccine. The chain links TRBV4-2 to TRBJ1-4; D gene unclear. The source was peripheral blood, collected on day 0 of AZD1222 vaccination. The source of this sequence is an adult in good health. CDR3 sequence reads: CASSQELRGEKLFF. The CDR3 coding sequence is TGTGCCAGCAGCCAAGAGCTCCGCGGGGAAAAACTGTTTTTT.